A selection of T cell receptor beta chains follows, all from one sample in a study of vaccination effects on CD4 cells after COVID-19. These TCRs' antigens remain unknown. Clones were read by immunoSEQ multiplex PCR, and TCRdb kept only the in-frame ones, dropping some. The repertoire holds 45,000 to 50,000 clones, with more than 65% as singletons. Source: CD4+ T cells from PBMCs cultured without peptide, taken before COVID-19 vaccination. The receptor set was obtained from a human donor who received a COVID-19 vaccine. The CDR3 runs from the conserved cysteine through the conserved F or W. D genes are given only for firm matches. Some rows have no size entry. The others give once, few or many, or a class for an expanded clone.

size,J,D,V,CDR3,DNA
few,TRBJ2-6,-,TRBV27,CASSLRRSGANVLTF,TGTGCCAGCAGTTTGAGGCGATCTGGGGCCAACGTCCTGACTTTC
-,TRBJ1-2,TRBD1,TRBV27,CASSLSGRGHGYTF,TGTGCCAGCAGTTTAAGTGGCAGGGGGCACGGCTACACCTTC
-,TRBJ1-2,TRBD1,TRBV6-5,CASTKYRDRVYGYTF,TGTGCCAGCACCAAATACCGGGACAGGGTATATGGCTACACCTTC
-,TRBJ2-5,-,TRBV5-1,CASSLDRYQETQYF,TGCGCCAGCAGCTTGGACAGGTACCAAGAGACCCAGTACTTC
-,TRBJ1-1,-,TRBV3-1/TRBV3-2,CASSQGGVKAFF,TGTGCCAGCAGCCAAGGAGGGGTAAAGGCTTTCTTT
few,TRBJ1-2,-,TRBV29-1,CSAWGANYGYTF,TGCAGCGCCTGGGGAGCTAACTATGGCTACACCTTC
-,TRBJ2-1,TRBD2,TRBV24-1,CATSETGTRDNEQFF,TGTGCCACCAGTGAAACCGGGACTAGGGACAATGAGCAGTTCTTC
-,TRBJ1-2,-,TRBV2,CASSGPGGGARGYTF,TGTGCCAGCTCAGGCCCCGGGGGGGGCGCGCGGGGCTACACCTTC
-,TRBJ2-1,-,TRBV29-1,CSVYGLVGYEQFF,TGCAGCGTCTATGGGCTAGTCGGCTATGAGCAGTTCTTC
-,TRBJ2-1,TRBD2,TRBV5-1,CASSLGSGEYNEQFF,TGCGCCAGCAGCTTGGGTAGCGGGGAGTACAATGAGCAGTTCTTC
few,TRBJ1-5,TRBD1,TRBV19,CASSPGTGHNQPQHF,TGTGCCAGTAGTCCGGGGACAGGTCACAATCAGCCCCAGCATTTT
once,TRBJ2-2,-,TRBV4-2,CASSQVGELFF,TGTGCCAGCAGCCAAGTCGGGGAGCTGTTTTTT
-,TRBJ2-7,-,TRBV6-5,CASRGTPGVYEQYF,TGTGCCAGCAGGGGGACCCCCGGGGTCTACGAGCAGTACTTC
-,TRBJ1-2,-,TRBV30,CAWSVSLRGYTF,TGTGCCTGGAGTGTATCTTTAAGAGGCTACACCTTC
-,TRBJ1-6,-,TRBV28,CASRIPLRRRNNSPLHF,TGTGCCAGCAGAATTCCCCTACGGCGACGCAATAATTCACCCCTCCACTTT
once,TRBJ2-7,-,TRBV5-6,CASSADRRGFEQYF,TGTGCCAGCAGTGCGGACCGAAGGGGGTTCGAGCAGTACTTC
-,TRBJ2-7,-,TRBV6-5,CASSYSDPADSYEQYF,TGTGCCAGCAGTTACTCGGACCCGGCGGATTCCTACGAGCAGTACTTC
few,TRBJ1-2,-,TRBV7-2,CASSLAGGILYGYTF,TGTGCCAGCAGCTTAGCGGGTGGAATTCTCTATGGCTACACCTTC
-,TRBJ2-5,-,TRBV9,CASSVDPAPGTQYF,TGTGCCAGCAGCGTAGATCCAGCACCGGGGACCCAGTACTTC
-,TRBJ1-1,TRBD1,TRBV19,CASSIYGQGEAFF,TGTGCCAGTAGTATTTACGGACAGGGGGAAGCTTTCTTT
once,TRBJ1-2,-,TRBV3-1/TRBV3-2,CASSQSLYGYTF,TGTGCCAGCAGCCAATCTCTCTATGGCTACACCTTC
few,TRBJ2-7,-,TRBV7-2,CASSPPDSPYEQYF,TGTGCCAGCAGCCCTCCGGACAGCCCCTACGAGCAGTACTTC
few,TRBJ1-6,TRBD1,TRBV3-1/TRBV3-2,CASSQGQGGLDSPLHF,TGTGCCAGCAGCCAGGGACAGGGGGGATTAGATTCACCCCTCCACTTT
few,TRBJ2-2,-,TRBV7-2,CASSLVGQTNTGELFF,TGTGCCAGCAGCTTAGTAGGACAAACGAACACCGGGGAGCTGTTTTTT
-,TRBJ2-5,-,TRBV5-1,CASSLGPSQETQYF,TGCGCCAGCAGCTTGGGGCCGAGTCAAGAGACCCAGTACTTC
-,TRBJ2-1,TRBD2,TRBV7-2,CASSLSGGAYNEQFF,TGTGCCAGCAGCTTAAGCGGGGGGGCCTACAATGAGCAGTTCTTC
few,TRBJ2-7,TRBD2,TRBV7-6,CASSLAAGGPHEQYF,TGTGCCAGCAGCTTAGCGGCGGGAGGGCCCCACGAGCAGTACTTC
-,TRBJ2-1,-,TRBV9,CASSVDQLESHEQFF,TGTGCCAGCAGCGTAGATCAACTAGAATCCCATGAGCAGTTCTTC
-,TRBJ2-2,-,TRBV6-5,CASSYYPRDIGELFF,TGTGCCAGCAGTTACTACCCTCGGGACATCGGGGAGCTGTTTTTT
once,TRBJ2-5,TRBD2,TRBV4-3,CASSQDTGGQTQYF,TGCGCCAGCAGCCAAGATACGGGGGGTCAGACCCAGTACTTC
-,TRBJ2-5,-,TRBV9,CASSVVIGPQETQYF,TGTGCCAGCAGCGTAGTTATTGGCCCGCAAGAGACCCAGTACTTC
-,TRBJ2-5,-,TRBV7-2,CASSSGLRQETQYF,TGTGCCAGCAGCTCGGGACTCCGTCAAGAGACCCAGTACTTC
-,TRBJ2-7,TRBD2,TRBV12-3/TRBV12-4,CASSLLAGGEQYF,TGTGCCAGCAGTTTACTAGCGGGAGGCGAGCAGTACTTC
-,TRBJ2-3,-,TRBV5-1,CASSGMGTDTQYF,TGCGCCAGCAGTGGGATGGGCACAGATACGCAGTATTTT
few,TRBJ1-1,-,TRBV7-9,CASSRGVNTEAFF,TGTGCCAGCAGCCGGGGAGTCAACACTGAAGCTTTCTTT
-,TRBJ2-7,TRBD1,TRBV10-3,CAISGLPGQSYEQYF,TGTGCCATCAGTGGGTTACCGGGACAGAGCTACGAGCAGTACTTC
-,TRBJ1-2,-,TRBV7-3,CASSPSGSKGENYGYTF,TGTGCCAGCAGCCCGTCGGGGAGTAAGGGGGAGAACTATGGCTACACCTTC
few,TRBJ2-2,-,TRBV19,CASTRRGILRTGELFF,TGTGCCAGTACACGACGGGGGATCCTCAGAACCGGGGAGCTGTTTTTT
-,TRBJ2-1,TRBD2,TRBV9,CASSGSGGGYNEQFF,TGTGCCAGCAGCGGTAGCGGGGGCGGGTACAATGAGCAGTTCTTC
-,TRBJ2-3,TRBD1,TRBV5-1,CASSLGQGRGDTQYF,TGCGCCAGCAGCTTGGGACAGGGCAGGGGAGATACGCAGTATTTT
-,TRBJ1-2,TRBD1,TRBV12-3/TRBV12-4,CASSLATGSGYTF,TGTGCCAGCAGTTTAGCGACAGGGTCTGGCTACACCTTC
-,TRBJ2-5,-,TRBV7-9,CASSYSPDSRTQYF,TGTGCCAGCAGCTACAGTCCGGACTCGAGAACCCAGTACTTC
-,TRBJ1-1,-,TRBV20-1,CSRPEGTEAFF,TGCAGTCGACCGGAGGGGACTGAAGCTTTCTTT
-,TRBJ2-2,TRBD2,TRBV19,CASSSPGGRTGELFF,TGTGCCAGTAGTTCCCCGGGGGGGCGGACCGGGGAGCTGTTTTTT
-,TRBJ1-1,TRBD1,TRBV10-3,CAISGTGTDTEAFF,TGTGCCATCAGTGGGACAGGGACGGACACTGAAGCTTTCTTT
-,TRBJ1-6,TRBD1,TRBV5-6,CASSLGDRDSPLHF,TGTGCCAGCAGCTTGGGTGACAGGGACTCACCCCTCCACTTT
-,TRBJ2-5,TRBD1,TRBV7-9,CASSRTGGVGVTQYF,TGTGCCAGCAGCCGCACAGGGGGCGTGGGGGTGACCCAGTACTTC
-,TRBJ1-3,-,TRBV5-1,CASSLQGSSGNTIYF,TGCGCCAGCAGCTTGCAGGGTTCCTCTGGAAACACCATATATTTT
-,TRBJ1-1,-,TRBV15,CATSIPPTGSTEAFF,TGTGCCACCAGCATCCCGCCCACAGGGAGCACTGAAGCTTTCTTT
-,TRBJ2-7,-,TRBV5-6,CASSLGTEEGGRYF,TGTGCCAGCAGCTTGGGGACTGAAGAGGGGGGGAGGTACTTC
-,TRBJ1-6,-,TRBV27,CASSPSSSYNSPLHF,TGTGCCAGCAGCCCTTCGAGCTCCTATAATTCACCCCTCCACTTT
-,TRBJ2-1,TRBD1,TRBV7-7,CASSSGQANYNEQFF,TGTGCTAGCAGCTCCGGACAGGCAAACTACAATGAGCAGTTCTTC
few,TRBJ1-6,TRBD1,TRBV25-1,CASRGTGVNSPLHF,TGTGCCAGCAGGGGGACAGGGGTTAATTCACCCCTCCACTTT
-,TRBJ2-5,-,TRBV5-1,CASSYGQHEQETQYF,TGCGCCAGCAGCTACGGACAGCATGAACAAGAGACCCAGTACTTC
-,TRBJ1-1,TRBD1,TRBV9,CASSVAKSGQGHLGAFF,TGTGCCAGCAGCGTAGCTAAGTCAGGACAGGGCCATCTAGGAGCTTTCTTT